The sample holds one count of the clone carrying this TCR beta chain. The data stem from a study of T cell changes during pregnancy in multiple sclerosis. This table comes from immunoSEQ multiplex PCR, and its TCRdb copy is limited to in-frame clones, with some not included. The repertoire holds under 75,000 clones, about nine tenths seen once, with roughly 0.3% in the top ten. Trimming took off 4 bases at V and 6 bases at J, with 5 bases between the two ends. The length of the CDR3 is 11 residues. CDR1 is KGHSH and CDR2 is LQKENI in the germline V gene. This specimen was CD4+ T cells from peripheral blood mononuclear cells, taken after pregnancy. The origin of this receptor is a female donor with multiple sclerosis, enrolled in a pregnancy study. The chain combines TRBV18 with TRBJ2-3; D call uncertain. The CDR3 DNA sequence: TGTGCCAGCTCACGTCCGGATACGCAGTATTTT. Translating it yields CASSRPDTQYF.